The 26 T cell receptor beta chains below come from one sample, sequenced in a study of blood T cell repertoires in COVID-19. TCRdb's copy holds only in-frame clones and misses some; the assay was immunoSEQ multiplex PCR. The sample carries approximately 35,000 clones, approximately 86% recorded once. The sample taken for sequencing was peripheral blood. The receptors derive from a human donor in a cohort sampled during active COVID-19.

The V gene is TRBV23-1, the J gene TRBJ2-4, with 7 bases lining up with TRBD2. TRBV23-1 is known as an ORF, though its function is uncertain. This CDR3 has 15 residues. Unmatched junction bases numbered 5, after V lost 0 bases and J lost 6 bases. CDR3 coding DNA: TGCGCCAGCAGTCAATCGGCCGGGGGGAGAAACATTCAGTACTTC. It translates to CASSQSAGGRNIQYF.

This clone is labeled medium-sized. The chain links TRBV25-1 to TRBJ2-3; TRBD1 matches at 9 bases. The V gene's germline CDR1 is MGHDK and CDR2 SYGVNS. V shed 5 bases and J 4 bases; nucleotides not matched to a gene: 1. This CDR3 region has 13 residues. CDR3 sequence reads: CASSRDRADTQYF. In nucleotides, the CDR3 is TGTGCCAGCAGTCGGGACAGGGCAGATACGCAGTATTTT.

This chain joins TRBV7-2 and TRBJ2-3; 16 nucleotides align to TRBD2. The J segment lost 5 bases and the V segment lost 3 bases, leaving 2 bases of the junction unmatched. Germline V gene sequence: CDR1 SGHTA, CDR2 FQGNSA. The CDR3 extends over 16 amino acids. CDR3 sequence (DNA): TGTGCCAGCAGCTTGGGACTAGCGGGGGGGCAAGATACGCAGTATTTT. It is translated as CASSLGLAGGQDTQYF. Drawing the rest from reference TRBV7-2 and TRBJ2-3, the complete variable domain is GAGVSQSPSNKVTEKGKDVELRCDPISGHTALYWYRQSLGQGLEFLIYFQGNSAPDKSGLPSDRFSAERTGGSVSTLTIQRTQQEDSAVYLCASSLGLAGGQDTQYFGPGTRLTVL.

The chain is built from TRBV18 and TRBJ2-7, with 8 bases lining up with TRBD1. Germline values: CDR1 KGHSH, CDR2 LQKENI. Unmatched junction bases numbered 3, after V lost 6 bases and J lost 2 bases. The CDR3 is made up of 13 amino acids. The CDR3 here is CASSRTGTYEQYF. The CDR3 DNA reads TGTGCCAGCTCCCGGACAGGGACCTACGAGCAGTACTTC.

CDR3 protein: CASSGEYTQYF. The CDR3, as DNA: TGTGCCAGCAGTGGAGAATATACGCAGTATTTT. The J gene is TRBJ2-3, the V gene TRBV2; D is unresolved. Trimming removed 4 bases at V and 7 bases at J, with 6 bases between. The CDR3 extends over 11 amino acids. Germline CDR1 SNHLY, CDR2 FYNNEI.

The rearrangement uses TRBV9 and TRBJ2-3, with 10 bases lining up with TRBD2. The germline gives CDR1 SGDLS, CDR2 YYNGEE. The CDR3 is 15 amino acids. Trimming took 0 bases from V and 6 from J; bases not matched to a gene: 4. The CDR3 DNA is TGTGCCAGCAGCGTAGAGACTAGCGGGTTCGATACGCAGTATTTT. Amino acids: CASSVETSGFDTQYF.

The CDR3: CASSHGLAGKRPYEQYF. CDR3 DNA: TGCGCCAGCAGCCACGGACTAGCGGGAAAGCGGCCCTACGAGCAGTACTTC. The chain combines TRBV4-1 with TRBJ2-7, with 12 bases aligning to TRBD2. Germline V gene lookup returns CDR1 MGHRA and CDR2 YSYEKL. Trimming at V came to 3 bases and at J to 2 bases, leaving 8 bases not matched to a gene. CDR3 length: 17 residues.

This clone was detected once. The V and J genes are TRBV19 and TRBJ1-4; TRBD1 might be the D (5 bases). The CDR3 spans 14 residues. V gave up 5 bases and J gave up 5 bases, with 12 bases separating them. Germline-derived CDR1 and CDR2 are LNHDA and SQIVND (reference sequence). DNA of the CDR3: TGTGCCAGTAGTGTCGTGGGGGGAAATGAAAAACTGTTTTTT. This encodes CASSVVGGNEKLFF.

The V call is TRBV6-4, the J call TRBJ2-6; the D is unclear. V lost 6 bases and J 1 base, leaving 7 bases between the germline ends. Germline CDR1 reads MRHNA; CDR2 reads SNTAGT. The CDR3 contains 14 residues. In nucleotides, the CDR3 is TGTGCCAGCAGCGTTAATTCTGGGGCCAACGTCCTGACTTTC. It codes for CASSVNSGANVLTF.

The chain uses TRBV19 and TRBJ2-7; tentatively, D is TRBD1 (6 bases). This CDR3 spans 16 amino acids. V lost 5 bases and J 0 bases, leaving 17 bases between the germline ends. CDR1 and CDR2 (germline): LNHDA, SQIVND (reference sequence). DNA for the CDR3: TGTGCCAGTAGTGAAAACCAGGGGTTTGTCTCCTACGAGCAGTACTTC. Its protein is CASSENQGFVSYEQYF.

This clone has a single count. The CDR3 DNA reads TGCAGCGTCGCCCAGGGGGACACAGCCTACGAGCAGTACTTC. Translating gives CSVAQGDTAYEQYF. The chain couples TRBV29-1 to TRBJ2-7; TRBD1 matches 7 bases. CDR1 and CDR2 from the germline V gene are SQVTM and ANQGSEA. The ends lost 6 bases at V and 2 bases at J; junction bases unmatched: 10. The CDR3 loop spans 14 amino acids.

This clone was counted a single time. The chain uses TRBV7-3 and TRBJ1-2; 7 nucleotides align to TRBD1. CDR1 SGHTA and CDR2 FQGTGA come from the germline V gene. V was pared by 3 bases and J by 10 bases, with 14 bases of the junction left unmatched. CDR3 length: 15 residues. The DNA for the CDR3 is TGTGCCAGCAGCTTCGAAGTAGGACAGGCGGTTGACTACACCTTC. It is translated as CASSFEVGQAVDYTF.

The rearrangement uses TRBV29-1 and TRBJ1-3; perhaps TRBD1 as D (5 bases). Germline assignment: CDR1 SQVTM and CDR2 ANQGSEA. Deletions cut 6 bases from V and 0 bases from J, with 12 bases between. This CDR3 is built from 14 residues. The CDR3 DNA is TGCAGCGTCGGCGGGGCCTCCTCTGGAAACACCATATATTTT. Translated, it gives CSVGGASSGNTIYF.

This sequence joins TRBV6-6 and TRBJ2-7; 12 bases match TRBD2. There are 17 residues in the CDR3. V was clipped by 5 bases and J by 6 bases; unmatched bases: 14. From germline, CDR1 is MNHNY and CDR2 SVGAGI (reference sequence). The CDR3 bases are TGTGCCAGCAGTCCACGGGTCCTAGCGGGAGGGCCGGGCGAGCAGTACTTC. As protein: CASSPRVLAGGPGEQYF.

The J gene is TRBJ2-7, the V gene TRBV4-3; TRBD2 matches at 11 bases. There are 15 residues in the CDR3. V dropped 3 bases and J dropped 4; count of bases not matched to a gene: 5. CDR1 is LGHNA, CDR2 YSLEER, per germline. CDR3 residues: CASSQSLAGGYEQYF. The DNA for the CDR3 is TGCGCCAGCAGCCAGAGCCTAGCGGGAGGATACGAGCAGTACTTC.

This clone was recorded only once. The chain has TRBV28 and TRBJ1-5; no clear D. The CDR3 consists of 12 residues. Deletions cut 5 bases from V and 7 bases from J, with 9 bases between. The germline CDR1 and CDR2 sequences are MDHEN and SYDVKM. The CDR3 DNA is TGTGCCAGCAGTCCGTACAAACAGCCCCAGCATTTT. This translates into CASSPYKQPQHF.

V and J are TRBV7-9 and TRBJ2-1; unclear D gene. The length of the CDR3 is 15 residues. Germline CDR1 SEHNR, CDR2 FQNEAQ (reference sequence). V lost 5 bases and J lost 5, with 16 bases in between. CDR3 protein: CASSDSLKKNNEQFF. The CDR3 bases are TGTGCCAGCAGCGATTCCCTAAAAAAAAACAATGAGCAGTTCTTC.

This chain links TRBV11-3 with TRBJ2-3; 10 bases align to TRBD1. Per the germline V gene, CDR1 is SGHNT and CDR2 is YENEEA. The CDR3 loop spans 16 amino acids. Trimming cost V 5 bases and J 1 base; bases outside gene matches: 6. CDR3 protein: CASSRTGGLGTDTQYF. Written as DNA, the CDR3 is TGTGCCAGCAGCCGGACAGGGGGATTGGGCACAGATACGCAGTATTTT.

The chain couples TRBV7-9 to TRBJ2-7, with a weak D call TRBD1 (6 bases). Germline V gene lookup returns CDR1 SEHNR and CDR2 FQNEAQ (reference sequence). The CDR3 has 15 residues. V was pared by 4 bases and J by 3 bases, with 16 bases between. DNA of the CDR3: TGTGCCAGCAGCTCAATCCGGGACACTATCTACGAGCAGTACTTC. Translation: CASSSIRDTIYEQYF.

The genes are TRBV10-2 and TRBJ2-3; 9 bases fit TRBD2. Germline CDR1 and CDR2: WSHSY and SAAADI. The CDR3 contains 13 residues. Trimming at V came to 9 bases and at J to 2 bases, leaving 3 bases not matched to a gene. The CDR3 bases are TGCGCCAGTTCTAGCGGGGACACAGATACGCAGTATTTT. Its protein is CASSSGDTDTQYF.

V is TRBV9 and J is TRBJ2-2; D is ambiguous. The CDR3 totals 16 residues. Trimming removed 0 bases at V and 0 bases at J, with 9 bases between. CDR1 and CDR2 (germline): SGDLS, YYNGEE. As DNA, the CDR3 is TGTGCCAGCAGCGTAGTGCCAGGCGCGAACACCGGGGAGCTGTTTTTT. Translation: CASSVVPGANTGELFF.

The V gene is TRBV27, the J gene TRBJ2-5; D unresolved. The germline CDR1 and CDR2 sequences are MNHEY and SMNVEV (reference sequence). V lost 6 bases, J lost 5 bases, and 13 bases lay in between. CDR3 length equals 13 residues. The CDR3 loop reads CASRSVPWETQYF. The CDR3 DNA reads TGTGCCAGCAGAAGCGTACCATGGGAGACCCAGTACTTC.

The chain carries TRBV18 and TRBJ2-7, with 10 bases matching TRBD1. The CDR3 runs 15 residues. V dropped 4 bases and J dropped 5; count of bases not matched to a gene: 8. Germline values: CDR1 KGHSH, CDR2 LQKENI. Here the CDR3 reads CASSRTGTGENEQYF. In DNA form, the CDR3 reads TGTGCCAGCTCACGAACCGGGACAGGGGAGAACGAGCAGTACTTC. Full variable domain (missing parts from reference TRBV18 and TRBJ2-7): NAGVMQNPRHLVRRRGQEARLRCSPMKGHSHVYWYRQLPEEGLKFMVYLQKENIIDESGMPKERFSAEFPKEGPSILRIQQVVRGDSAAYFCASSRTGTGENEQYFGPGTRLTVT.

The CDR3 DNA reads as TGTGCCAGCAGCGAGGGGACTAGCGGGAGGTCAAGGGGCTACGAGCAGTACTTC. Translation: CASSEGTSGRSRGYEQYF. The chain employs TRBV9 and TRBJ2-7; 15 bases line up with TRBD2. CDR3 length: 18 amino acids. V lost 3 bases, J lost 3 bases, and 10 bases stayed unmatched. The germline gives CDR1 SGDLS, CDR2 YYNGEE.

The V gene is TRBV5-4, the J gene TRBJ2-7; 10 nucleotides align to TRBD1. J was trimmed by 2 bases and V by 4 bases; bases with no gene match: 3. The CDR3 covers 14 residues. CDR1 and CDR2 from the germline V gene are SGHNT and YYREEE (reference sequence). This chain's CDR3 is CASSPGTGAYEQYF. The CDR3 DNA reads as TGTGCCAGCAGCCCCGGGACAGGGGCCTACGAGCAGTACTTC. Combining the CDR3 with reference TRBV5-4 and TRBJ2-7 gives the whole variable domain ETGVTQSPTHLIKTRGQQVTLRCSSQSGHNTVSWYQQALGQGPQFIFQYYREEENGRGNFPPRFSGLQFPNYSSELNVNALELDDSALYLCASSPGTGAYEQYFGPGTRLTVT.

In its sample, this clone was seen once. The chain uses TRBV10-3 and TRBJ2-1, with 7 bases matching TRBD2. Trimming took 11 bases from V and 5 from J; bases not matched to a gene: 6. CDR3 length: 12 residues. CDR1 ENHRY and CDR2 SYGVKD come from the germline V gene. Here the CDR3 DNA reads TGTGCCGCGGGGGACGGAAACAATGAGCAGTTCTTC. Residues: CAAGDGNNEQFF.